Listed below are T cell receptor beta chains from one sample, sequenced in a study of spatial heterogeneity in lung cancer. TCRdb re-derived calls from the 5' RACE reads in MiXCR, one entry per CDR3 protein. The sample records tens of thousands of distinct CDR3 sequences, around 21% being singletons. The sample consisted of PBMCs, taken at surgery. These receptor sequences come from a male donor with early-stage non-small cell lung cancer. CDR3s leave out the opening cysteine and the closing phenylalanine or tryptophan. Each record gives: J gene, V gene, CDR3 protein.

>TRBJ1-1|TRBV12-3/TRBV12-4
ASSRRLNTEAF
>TRBJ1-1|TRBV6-5
ASSYSAVMNTEAF
>TRBJ1-5|TRBV7-8
ASSLAGQAVNQPQH
>TRBJ2-3|TRBV27
ASRRGAGTDTQY
>TRBJ2-7|TRBV7-9
ASSLGGPAGREQY
>TRBJ2-5|TRBV29-1
SVTRLARETQY
>TRBJ2-7|TRBV2
ASSGPSLRGEQY
>TRBJ2-7|TRBV7-2
ASSLGLAGGGYEQY
>TRBJ1-5|TRBV6-1
ASNEPQRGWEPQH
>TRBJ2-3|TRBV7-2
ASSFFPLSTSPPDTQY
>TRBJ2-3|TRBV12-3/TRBV12-4
ASSLDGVAQY
>TRBJ2-1|TRBV11-2
ASTPSGRRFDGLAYEQF
>TRBJ1-2|TRBV20-1
SARGTGPFGYT
>TRBJ1-1|TRBV27
ASSYEGVGYGEAF
>TRBJ2-1|TRBV5-1
ASSSDPLAGDYNEQF
>TRBJ2-1|TRBV2
ASSDSSSYNEQF
>TRBJ1-5|TRBV19
ASNRDIGNQPQH
>TRBJ2-7|TRBV5-1
ASSAPGRLDEQY
>TRBJ1-5|TRBV28
ASSLPPGSQPQH